This TCR beta chain was obtained from a study of response to subunit inactivated influenza vaccine. Overall study results and limits: The authors offered the suggestion that each seasonal influenza vaccination recruits few new T cells.

Trimming shortened V by 2 bases and J by 4 bases, and 11 bases separated the two germline ends. The length of the CDR3 is 13 residues. The V gene's germline CDR1 is DFQATT and CDR2 SNEGSKA (reference sequence). This clonotype was detected a few times. Its matching antigen is unknown. TCRdb re-derived calls from the RT-PCR reads in MiXCR, one entry per CDR3 protein. The sample consists of roughly 150,000 distinct CDR3 sequences, roughly a tenth of them appearing once. This rearrangement joins TRBV20-1 to TRBJ2-5; D might be TRBD2 (6 bases). This TCR was recovered from a man in his fifties or sixties who received an inactivated influenza vaccine. The material was non-naive T cells sorted from PBMCs, obtained more than 35 days after vaccination. The CDR3 nucleotides are TGCAGTGCTAGATCCGCGGGGCCAGAGACCCAGTACTTC. Translating it yields CSARSAGPETQYF.